This TCR beta chain stems from a study of T cells expressing NK-cell markers. TCRdb re-called the 5' RACE reads and gives one entry per CDR3 protein, without DNA. Its clone listing holds 550,000 to 600,000 distinct CDR3 sequences. This CDR3 has 13 residues. The sample taken for sequencing was blood T cells: a sorted CD56 or NKG2C T cell subset, CD4+ or CD8+ T cells, or bulk PBMC T cells (not recorded which). This TCR was recovered from a man younger than 35 in good health. V usage is TRBV12-3 or TRBV12-4 and J usage is TRBJ2-7; TCRdb calls TRBD1, which cannot be checked without DNA. The CDR3 loop is CASTATGSYEQYF.